This T cell receptor (beta chain) was identified in a study of T cell responses to AZD1222 COVID-19 vaccine. The overall study: Second-dose recipients at about 4 or about 12 weeks were treated as one pooled group.

CDR1 is SEHNR, CDR2 FQNEAQ, per germline (reference sequence). Trimming left V 5 bases short and J 6 bases short, with 11 bases between. There are 13 residues in the CDR3. Regarding this clone: Its antigen is not identified.

The assay was immunoSEQ multiplex PCR, and TCRdb's table has in-frame clones only and misses some. The sample shows over 130,000 clones, approximately 92% of them seen only once. General study results and limits: Researchers report vaccine-associated CD4 TCRs spanning spike, with dominance at 160-218 and 743-854. At baseline, seropositivity was found in only a handful of AZD1222 recipients.

This chain connects TRBV7-9 to TRBJ1-5; maybe TRBD1 (6 bases). Sequences were derived from peripheral blood, sampled on day 0 of AZD1222 vaccination. This receptor was obtained from an adult in good health. In DNA form, the CDR3 reads TGTGCCAGCAGCCTAGGGGGGGCTCAGCCCCAGCATTTT. Translated: CASSLGGAQPQHF. The whole variable domain, filled in from reference TRBV7-9 and TRBJ1-5, reads DTGVSQNPRHKITKRGQNVTFRCDPISEHNRLYWYRQTLGQGPEFLTYFQNEAQLEKSRLLSDRFSAERPKGSFSTLEIQRTEQGDSAMYLCASSLGGAQPQHFGDGTRLSIL.